These 18 T cell receptor beta chains were sequenced from one sample in a study of control samples from healthy donors and cancer patients. TCRdb's table, derived via immunoSEQ multiplex PCR, lists solely in-frame clones and lacks some. The sample has about 160,000 clones; around 90% are singletons. The sequencing input was blood. These TCRs come from a man aged 25-45 years in good health.

V gene TRBV6-1 combines with J gene TRBJ2-7; 11 bases agree with TRBD1. V lost 1 base to trimming and J lost 4 bases; unmatched junction nucleotides: 3. This CDR3 comprises 15 residues. Germline assignment: CDR1 MNHNS and CDR2 SASEGT. The CDR3 sequence: CASSEGTGGEYEQYF. The CDR3 bases are TGTGCCAGCAGTGAAGGGACAGGGGGCGAATACGAGCAGTACTTC.

This clone was counted a single time. V and J are TRBV18 and TRBJ2-7, with 9 bases lining up with TRBD1. The V and J ends lost 5 bases and 3 bases, in that order; junction bases with no gene match: 11. This CDR3 is 16 amino acids long. Germline V lookup: CDR1 KGHSH, CDR2 LQKENI. CDR3 DNA sequence: TGTGCCAGCTCATCGGGTACAGGGGGCGTTATCTACGAGCAGTACTTC. Translation: CASSSGTGGVIYEQYF.

This chain uses TRBV5-1 with TRBJ2-7, with TRBD1 identical over 8 bases. This CDR3 comprises 15 residues. Trimming took 1 base from V and 5 from J; bases not matched to a gene: 8. The V gene's germline CDR1 is SGHRS and CDR2 YFSETQ. CDR3 nucleotide sequence: TGCGCCAGCAGCTTGTTACGGACAGGGATCGACGAGCAGTACTTC. It encodes CASSLLRTGIDEQYF. The complete variable domain, with remaining parts taken from reference TRBV5-1 and TRBJ2-7, reads KAGVTQTPRYLIKTRGQQVTLSCSPISGHRSVSWYQQTPGQGLQFLFEYFSETQRNKGNFPGRFSGRQFSNSRSEMNVSTLELGDSALYLCASSLLRTGIDEQYFGPGTRLTVT.

The chain is built from TRBV6-5 and TRBJ1-2, with TRBD1 matching over 8 bases. The germline gives CDR1 MNHEY, CDR2 SVGAGI. V shed 5 bases and J 8 bases; nucleotides not matched to a gene: 7. CDR3 length equals 13 residues. This CDR3 reads CASSTGQGFGYTF. The CDR3 bases are TGTGCCAGCAGTACCGGACAGGGATTCGGCTACACCTTC.

The chain carries TRBV29-1 and TRBJ2-7; D perhaps matches TRBD1 (6 bases). The CDR3 extends over 14 amino acids. The V end lost 4 bases, the J end lost 1 base, and 14 bases lay between the germline ends. Germline values: CDR1 SQVTM, CDR2 ANQGSEA. The DNA for the CDR3 is TGCAGCGTTGTTCCGACAGGTTGGTCCTACGAGCAGTACTTC. As protein: CSVVPTGWSYEQYF.

V is TRBV9 and J is TRBJ1-6; 7 bases line up with TRBD1. Germline-derived CDR1 and CDR2 are SGDLS and YYNGEE. V was clipped by 4 bases and J by 10 bases; unmatched bases: 11. The CDR3 has 15 amino acids. The CDR3 region is CASSPGGGLGSPLHF. CDR3 DNA sequence: TGTGCCAGCAGCCCAGGGGGGGGGTTAGGCTCACCCCTCCACTTT.

The rearrangement uses TRBV4-2 and TRBJ1-6; tentatively, D is TRBD1 (5 bases). CDR1 and CDR2 (germline): LGHNA, YNFKEQ. V lost 0 bases and J lost 8, with 17 bases in between. The CDR3 has 17 amino acids. CDR3 loop: CASSQERTRQGHSPLHF. The CDR3, as DNA: TGTGCCAGCAGCCAAGAAAGGACTAGGCAGGGACATTCACCCCTCCACTTT.

This chain links TRBV2 with TRBJ1-2, with 9 positions matching TRBD1. Trimming removed 4 bases from V and 6 bases from J; junction bases left unmatched: 3. CDR3 length: 13 amino acids. Germline V gives CDR1 SNHLY, CDR2 FYNNEI. CDR3 DNA: TGTGCCAGCAGTGGGGACAGGGTGAATGGCTACACCTTC. Encoded protein: CASSGDRVNGYTF.

This chain joins TRBV2 and TRBJ2-3, with D tentatively TRBD1 (6 bases). The CDR3 covers 13 residues. Germline CDR1 and CDR2: SNHLY and FYNNEI. V dropped 7 bases and J dropped 2 bases, with 10 bases sitting between them. The CDR3 region has the DNA TGTGCCAGCAAAGGGGGTCTCACAGATACGCAGTATTTT. It is translated as CASKGGLTDTQYF.

The chain combines TRBV6-1 with TRBJ1-1; 9 bases line up with TRBD1. The germline V gene encodes CDR1 MNHNS and CDR2 SASEGT. CDR3 size: 14 residues. J gave up 11 bases and V 3 bases, and 10 bases lay outside the gene matches. CDR3 in amino acids: CASSEAGTGFEAFF. CDR3 DNA sequence: TGTGCCAGCAGTGAGGCCGGGACAGGGTTCGAGGCTTTCTTT.

The chain recombines TRBV19 with TRBJ1-5; unclear D gene. Germline V gives CDR1 LNHDA, CDR2 SQIVND (reference sequence). The V and J ends lost 5 bases and 0 bases respectively, with 8 bases between them. This CDR3 has 14 amino acids. CDR3 in DNA: TGTGCCAGTAGTCCGACGGTTAGCAATCAGCCCCAGCATTTT. Translation gives CASSPTVSNQPQHF.

The CDR3 DNA follows: TGTGCCAGCAGCCCCACAGGGTGGACTGAAGCTTTCTTT. Protein product: CASSPTGWTEAFF. The chain couples TRBV7-9 to TRBJ1-1, with D possibly being TRBD1 (6 bases). V was trimmed by 5 bases and J by 5 bases, leaving 12 bases between them. Germline CDR1 and CDR2: SEHNR and FQNEAQ (reference sequence). CDR3 size: 13 residues. Full variable domain (remainder filled in from reference TRBV7-9 and TRBJ1-1): DTGVSQNPRHKITKRGQNVTFRCDPISEHNRLYWYRQTLGQGPEFLTYFQNEAQLEKSRLLSDRFSAERPKGSFSTLEIQRTEQGDSAMYLCASSPTGWTEAFFGQGTRLTVV.

The chain is built from TRBV7-2 and TRBJ2-6; D is undetermined. CDR3 size: 16 residues. Trimming took 5 bases from V and 2 from J, leaving 13 bases between them. Germline lookup yields CDR1 SGHTA and CDR2 FQGNSA. The CDR3: CASSTATAAGANVLTF. The CDR3 DNA follows: TGTGCCAGCAGCACCGCAACAGCAGCTGGGGCCAACGTCCTGACTTTC.

J is TRBJ1-6 and V is TRBV10-3, with D possibly TRBD1 on 5 matching bases. CDR3 length: 15 amino acids. Germline V gene data show CDR1 as ENHRY and CDR2 as SYGVKD. V shed 4 bases and J shed 5 bases, with 12 bases lying between them. CDR3 DNA: TGTGCCATCAGTGGAAAGGGACGGGATAATTCACCCCTCCACTTT. Translating gives CAISGKGRDNSPLHF.

The chain couples TRBV18 to TRBJ2-6; D call uncertain. This CDR3 is built from 16 residues. V was shortened by 3 bases and J by 4 bases, with 13 bases between the two germline ends. Germline V CDR1 and CDR2: KGHSH, LQKENI. Written as DNA, the CDR3 is TGTGCCAGCTCACCTTTAGGCGAAACCGGGGCCAACGTCCTGACTTTC. Its translation is CASSPLGETGANVLTF.

The rearrangement links TRBV10-3 to TRBJ1-2; no clear D. V was trimmed by 0 bases and J by 6 bases, leaving 8 bases between them. Germline assignment: CDR1 ENHRY and CDR2 SYGVKD. The CDR3 is 13 amino acids. The CDR3 sequence: CAISESTNNGYTF. CDR3 DNA sequence: TGTGCCATCAGTGAGTCGACAAATAATGGCTACACCTTC.

J is TRBJ1-6 and V is TRBV3-1 (or the pseudogene TRBV3-2); D gene ambiguous. The V gene lost 4 bases and the J gene lost 0 bases, with 10 bases spanning the gap. The CDR3 runs 16 residues. Looked up from germline, CDR1 is LGHDT and CDR2 is YNNKEL (reference sequence). The CDR3 loop reads CASSRNTNSYNSPLHF. The CDR3 DNA follows: TGTGCCAGCAGCCGCAACACTAACTCCTATAATTCACCCCTCCACTTT.

V usage is TRBV4-2 and J usage is TRBJ1-2, with D tentatively TRBD1 (6 bases). This CDR3 spans 13 amino acids. The V gene's germline CDR1 is LGHNA and CDR2 YNFKEQ. The V and J ends lost 1 base and 4 bases respectively, with 7 bases between them. CDR3 sequence: CASSQGTVYGYTF. The DNA of the CDR3 is TGTGCCAGCAGCCAAGGGACAGTCTATGGCTACACCTTC.